One and the same sample provided the 26 T cell receptor beta chains below, sequenced in a study of blood T cell repertoires in COVID-19. Clones were sequenced by immunoSEQ multiplex PCR, and TCRdb holds only the in-frame ones, with some missing. This sample carries roughly 350,000 clones, about 88% of them seen once, and the ten largest clones take roughly 6.6%. The material sequenced was peripheral blood. These receptors originate from a woman in her seventies with COVID-19, enrolled during active disease.

This clone appeared a single time. The chain links TRBV5-1 to TRBJ1-3; 7 bases map to TRBD1. This CDR3 is built from 15 residues. Losses at the gene ends were 0 bases for V and 8 bases for J; bases not matched to a gene: 8. Germline CDR1 SGHRS, CDR2 YFSETQ. The CDR3 protein is CASSLGDREADTIYF. As DNA, the CDR3 is TGCGCCAGCAGCTTGGGCGACAGGGAGGCGGACACCATATATTTT. Full variable domain (missing parts from reference TRBV5-1 and TRBJ1-3): KAGVTQTPRYLIKTRGQQVTLSCSPISGHRSVSWYQQTPGQGLQFLFEYFSETQRNKGNFPGRFSGRQFSNSRSEMNVSTLELGDSALYLCASSLGDREADTIYFGEGSWLTVV.

This chain links TRBV27 with TRBJ2-7; maybe TRBD1 (5 bases). The CDR3 has 14 amino acids. V lost 5 bases and J 0 bases, leaving 11 bases between the germline ends. The germline V gene has CDR1 MNHEY and CDR2 SMNVEV (reference sequence). The CDR3 DNA follows: TGTGCCAGCAGTCCAGGGCCTCACTCCTACGAGCAGTACTTC. It yields the protein CASSPGPHSYEQYF.

The chain is built from TRBV10-3 and TRBJ2-1; TRBD2 aligns across 10 bases. J lost 0 bases, V lost 0 bases, and 5 bases had no gene match. The germline V gene has CDR1 ENHRY and CDR2 SYGVKD. This CDR3 has 18 amino acids. The DNA of the CDR3 is TGTGCCATCAGTGAGTCTGGTCTAGCGGGGGTCTCCTACAATGAGCAGTTCTTC. Its protein is CAISESGLAGVSYNEQFF.

The CDR3 spells CASREPDRVRLNYGYTF. For the CDR3, the DNA is TGCGCCAGCAGAGAACCGGACAGGGTAAGGCTTAACTATGGCTACACCTTC. The chain employs TRBV10-2 and TRBJ1-2, with 8 nucleotides matching TRBD1. The CDR3 loop spans 17 amino acids. V lost 6 bases to trimming and J lost 1 base; unmatched junction nucleotides: 13. Germline V gene lookup returns CDR1 WSHSY and CDR2 SAAADI.

V and J are TRBV2 and TRBJ2-7; TRBD1 agrees at 11 bases. V lost 3 bases and J lost 7; bases outside the gene matches: 8. This CDR3 is built from 15 residues. In germline, CDR1 is SNHLY, CDR2 FYNNEI. CDR3 coding DNA: TGTGCCAGCAGTGAGCGGACAGGGGGCACAGGAGAGCAGTACTTC. It encodes CASSERTGGTGEQYF. Drawing the rest from reference TRBV2 and TRBJ2-7, the complete variable domain is EPEVTQTPSHQVTQMGQEVILRCVPISNHLYFYWYRQILGQKVEFLVSFYNNEISEKSEIFDDQFSVERPDGSNFTLKIRSTKLEDSAMYFCASSERTGGTGEQYFGPGTRLTVT.

The gene calls are TRBV30 and TRBJ1-2; TRBD1 is a possible D gene (5 bases). The V and J ends lost 3 bases and 1 base respectively, with 12 bases between them. Germline CDR1 GTSNPN, CDR2 SVGIG (reference sequence). There are 14 residues in the CDR3. The CDR3 DNA sequence: TGTGCCTGGAGGGCAGGGCTCTTTAACTATGGCTACACCTTC. As protein: CAWRAGLFNYGYTF.

The chain couples TRBV5-1 to TRBJ2-1, with D perhaps TRBD2 (6 bases). The CDR3 runs to 13 residues. V was trimmed by 2 bases and J by 8 bases, leaving 11 bases between them. Looked up from germline, CDR1 is SGHRS and CDR2 is YFSETQ. CDR3 sequence: CASSFFPGDEQFF. The CDR3 DNA follows: TGCGCCAGCAGCTTTTTTCCGGGGGATGAGCAGTTCTTC.

The chain employs TRBV24-1 and TRBJ2-3; possible D gene TRBD2, 6 bases. The germline V gene has CDR1 KGHDR and CDR2 SFDVKD. The CDR3 covers 14 residues. V lost 7 bases and J 8 bases, leaving 18 bases between the germline ends. The CDR3 nucleotides are TGTGCCACCAGGGAGGGGACCGTAGCCGCTACGCAGTATTTT. Protein sequence: CATREGTVAATQYF.

The chain joins TRBV30 to TRBJ2-7; weak D call: TRBD2 (6 bases). Trimming left V 6 bases short and J 7 bases short, with 19 bases between. Germline V gene lookup returns CDR1 GTSNPN and CDR2 SVGIG (reference sequence). The CDR3 runs to 13 residues. Here the CDR3 reads CACATGEGLEQYF. The CDR3 DNA sequence: TGTGCCTGCGCGACGGGGGAAGGGCTTGAGCAGTACTTC.

This clone was seen only a few times. V is TRBV2 and J is TRBJ1-1; D is ambiguous. The germline V gene has CDR1 SNHLY and CDR2 FYNNEI. CDR3 size: 13 residues. V dropped 5 bases and J dropped 4 bases, with 11 bases sitting between them. CDR3 bases: TGTGCCAGCAGTCTCTCACCGGGCACTGAAGCTTTCTTT. Protein: CASSLSPGTEAFF.

This chain joins TRBV6-5 and TRBJ1-2, with D possibly matching TRBD1 (6 bases). The CDR3 totals 15 residues. V was clipped by 6 bases and J by 5 bases, with 19 bases between them. Germline CDR1 MNHEY, CDR2 SVGAGI. CDR3 DNA sequence: TGTGCCAGCAGCGCTACAGGGCTAACTTGGTATGGCTACACCTTC. Amino acid sequence: CASSATGLTWYGYTF.

The chain recombines TRBV6-6 with TRBJ2-7; no definite D call. The CDR3 runs to 14 residues. Germline V gene lookup returns CDR1 MNHNY and CDR2 SVGAGI (reference sequence). Trimming removed 0 bases from V and 3 bases from J, with 9 bases in between. The CDR3 reads CASSYSRDFYEQYF. For the CDR3, the DNA is TGTGCCAGCAGTTACTCACGAGATTTCTACGAGCAGTACTTC.

This clone was observed once. The V and J genes are TRBV19 and TRBJ1-1, with D perhaps matching TRBD1 (5 bases). The CDR3 has 15 residues. Trimming took off 3 bases at V and 4 bases at J, with 15 bases between the two ends. The germline V gene has CDR1 LNHDA and CDR2 SQIVND (reference sequence). The chain's CDR3 is CASSMAAPGGTEAFF. The CDR3 DNA reads as TGTGCCAGTAGTATGGCAGCCCCCGGGGGCACTGAAGCTTTCTTT.

The rearrangement uses TRBV5-1 and TRBJ2-2; unclear D gene. The germline V gene has CDR1 SGHRS and CDR2 YFSETQ. The germline V and J ends were trimmed by 8 bases and 0 bases, with 8 bases remaining between them. The CDR3 covers 13 residues. The CDR3 nucleotides read TGCGCCAGTTCACAGCCGAACACCGGGGAGCTGTTTTTT. It yields the protein CASSQPNTGELFF.

This clone is a singleton in its sample. The chain combines TRBV4-1 with TRBJ1-5, with TRBD1 matching over 8 bases. The germline V gene has CDR1 MGHRA and CDR2 YSYEKL. The trim removed 4 bases at V and 3 bases at J, leaving 5 bases unmatched. The CDR3 runs to 15 residues. The CDR3 region has the DNA TGCGCCAGCAGCCGCGGACAGGGAGACAATCAGCCCCAGCATTTT. This encodes CASSRGQGDNQPQHF.

This clone occurred once. The rearrangement joins TRBV21-1 to TRBJ1-1. TRBV21-1 is reported as a pseudogene. This CDR3 spans 20 amino acids. Here the CDR3 reads CASSKVNPDKEGGVNTEAFF. The CDR3 DNA sequence: TGTGCCAGCAGCAAAGTCAATCCGGACAAGGAAGGGGGGGTGAACACTGAAGCTTTCTTT.

V and J are TRBV2 and TRBJ1-2; D is unclear. This CDR3 has 13 residues. Germline loops: CDR1 SNHLY, CDR2 FYNNEI. The V and J ends lost 8 bases and 3 bases respectively, with 13 bases between them. The DNA of the CDR3 is TGTGCCAGCGGTACCCGGTTCGACTATGGCTACACCTTC. Its translation is CASGTRFDYGYTF.

The rearrangement links TRBV6-2 or TRBV6-3 to TRBJ2-1; the match to TRBD1 covers 9 bases. The V gene end was trimmed by 2 bases and the J gene end by 7 bases; junction bases not matched to a gene: 6. The germline V gene encodes CDR1 MNHEY and CDR2 SVGEGT. The CDR3 contains 15 residues. CDR3 in amino acids: CASSYRDRVVNEQFF. The CDR3 nucleotides read TGTGCCAGCAGTTACCGGGACAGGGTCGTTAATGAGCAGTTCTTC.

V is TRBV15 and J is TRBJ2-6; 7 nucleotides match TRBD1. The CDR3 length is 15 residues. After removal of 10 bases from V and 2 bases from J, the junction contained 8 bases not matched to a gene. Germline CDR1 is LNHNV and CDR2 is YYDKDF (reference sequence). CDR3 nucleotides: TGTGCCATCAAAGACAGGGCTGCTGGGGCCAACGTCCTGACTTTC. Its protein product is CAIKDRAAGANVLTF.

The CDR3 nucleotides are TGTGCCAGCAGTTTAAAAGGTGTTAGCGGGGGGGCCACAGATACGCAGTATTTT. Amino acid sequence: CASSLKGVSGGATDTQYF. The V gene is TRBV27, the J gene TRBJ2-3; TRBD2 matches 11 bases. Germline CDR1 is MNHEY and CDR2 is SMNVEV (reference sequence). J was trimmed by 2 bases and V by 2 bases; bases with no gene match: 9. The CDR3 sequence is 18 residues long.

A few counts support this clone. This chain joins TRBV30 and TRBJ2-1, with 12 nucleotides matching TRBD1. The junction had 5 bases not matched to a gene; V was cut back by 3 bases and J by 5 bases. Germline loops: CDR1 GTSNPN, CDR2 SVGIG (reference sequence). CDR3 size: 15 residues. The CDR3 nucleotides read TGTGCCTGGAGACAAGGGACAGGGGGCCACAATGAGCAGTTCTTC. Translating gives CAWRQGTGGHNEQFF.

The V call is TRBV6-2 or TRBV6-3, the J call TRBJ1-1; the D is unclear. The CDR3 runs to 13 residues. With 5 bases removed from V and 4 bases from J, the gap between germline ends came to 11 bases. CDR1 is MNHEY, CDR2 SVGEGT, per germline. The CDR3 nucleotides are TGTGCCAGCAGTCTCCAGGTGGGCACTGAAGCTTTCTTT. Translation: CASSLQVGTEAFF.

This chain joins TRBV3-1 (or the pseudogene TRBV3-2) and TRBJ2-3, with D unclear. Looked up from germline, CDR1 is LGHDT and CDR2 is YNNKEL (reference sequence). The V gene lost 0 bases and the J gene lost 5 bases, with 3 bases spanning the gap. This CDR3 is built from 12 residues. The CDR3: CASSQDRDTQYF. The DNA for the CDR3 is TGTGCCAGCAGCCAAGACAGAGATACGCAGTATTTT.

This chain uses TRBV2 with TRBJ1-5; D possibly corresponds to TRBD1 (6 bases). CDR3 length: 14 residues. Germline-derived CDR1 and CDR2 are SNHLY and FYNNEI. Trimming removed 2 bases at V and 4 bases at J, with 9 bases between. CDR3 region: CASSERQGNQPQHF. The CDR3 DNA is TGTGCCAGCAGTGAAAGGCAGGGGAATCAGCCCCAGCATTTT. The full variable domain, its missing parts supplied by reference TRBV2 and TRBJ1-5, is EPEVTQTPSHQVTQMGQEVILRCVPISNHLYFYWYRQILGQKVEFLVSFYNNEISEKSEIFDDQFSVERPDGSNFTLKIRSTKLEDSAMYFCASSERQGNQPQHFGDGTRLSIL.

The table lists this clone with a count of one. The rearrangement joins TRBV11-3 to TRBJ2-7, with D tentatively TRBD1 (8 bases). CDR1 is SGHNT, CDR2 YENEEA, per germline. Trimming removed 5 bases from V and 0 bases from J, with 20 bases in between. The CDR3 runs to 17 residues. Here the CDR3 reads CASSLGGTGGASYEQYF. The CDR3 region has the DNA TGTGCCAGCAGCCTCGGGGGGACAGGAGGAGCCTCCTACGAGCAGTACTTC.

This chain links TRBV27 with TRBJ1-1; 7 nucleotides line up with TRBD1. Unmatched junction bases numbered 6, after V lost 0 bases and J lost 11 bases. Per the germline V gene, CDR1 is MNHEY and CDR2 is SMNVEV (reference sequence). CDR3 size: 13 residues. CDR3 region: CASSLSRGRVAFF. The CDR3 nucleotides are TGTGCCAGCAGTTTATCGAGGGGGCGCGTGGCTTTCTTT.